Sequencing of this T cell receptor (beta chain) was carried out in a study of control samples from healthy donors and cancer patients. Looked up from germline, CDR1 is SNHLY and CDR2 is FYNNEI. This CDR3 has 14 amino acids. V shed 3 bases and J 2 bases; nucleotides not matched to a gene: 1. Libraries were prepared by immunoSEQ multiplex PCR; TCRdb keeps only in-frame clonotypes and omits some of them. Of fewer than 200,000 clones listed, around 93% are singletons. The rearrangement joins TRBV2 to TRBJ2-1, with 7 bases matching TRBD1. Material: blood. The clonotype was recovered from a man aged 18 to 35 in good health. In DNA, the CDR3 is TGTGCCAGCAGTGACGGGACAGCCTACAATGAGCAGTTCTTC. Translating gives CASSDGTAYNEQFF.